These 8 T cell receptor beta chains were all obtained from the same sample, sequenced in a study of T cell responses to AZD1222 COVID-19 vaccine. Sequenced by immunoSEQ multiplex PCR; TCRdb stores in-frame clones only, minus some. This table holds tens of thousands of clones, approximately 83% found once. This specimen consisted of peripheral blood, obtained on day 0 of AZD1222 vaccination. These receptors were taken from an adult in good health.

The genes are TRBV6-5 and TRBJ1-2; D unclear. V lost 4 bases to trimming and J lost 1 base, with 13 bases between them. The CDR3 covers 15 residues. The germline V gene has CDR1 MNHEY and CDR2 SVGAGI. The CDR3 DNA follows: TGTGCCAGCAGTTTCTCGCCCATTCTTAACTATGGCTACACCTTC. Translation gives CASSFSPILNYGYTF.

The V gene is TRBV21-1, the J gene TRBJ2-7; TRBD1, the table's D call, lacks a check against the DNA. TRBV21-1 is termed a pseudogene. The CDR3 runs to 18 residues. CDR3 DNA sequence: TGTGCCAGCGGAATCTCTTCCTGTAGGCCCCCCAGGACCTACGAGCAGTACTTC. Protein product: CASGISSCRPPRTYEQYF.

The chain carries TRBV13 and TRBJ2-7; perhaps TRBD1 as D (7 bases). The CDR3 is 21 residues long. V gave up 2 bases and J gave up 2 bases, with 31 bases separating them. CDR1 is PRHDT, CDR2 FYEKMQ, per germline (reference sequence). This CDR3 is CASSLLSPSIPQGGEPYEQYF. The CDR3 DNA reads TGTGCCAGCAGCTTACTCTCCCCATCTATACCCCAGGGGGGCGAGCCCTACGAGCAGTACTTC. Looking up the rest from reference TRBV13 and TRBJ2-7 gives the full variable domain: AAGVIQSPRHLIKEKRETATLKCYPIPRHDTVYWYQQGPGQDPQFLISFYEKMQSDKGSIPDRFSAQQFSDYHSELNMSSLELGDSALYFCASSLLSPSIPQGGEPYEQYFGPGTRLTVT.

The gene calls are TRBV5-6 and TRBJ2-7, with TRBD1 identical over 7 bases. Germline CDR1 and CDR2: SGHDT and YYEEEE. Germline trimming cut 8 bases from V and 0 bases from J; bases unmatched to any gene: 14. There are 16 residues in the CDR3. This CDR3 is CASSPLGTASSYEQYF. CDR3 sequence (DNA): TGTGCCAGTAGCCCCCTCGGGACAGCCAGCTCCTACGAGCAGTACTTC.

The gene calls are TRBV28 and TRBJ1-4; no clear D gene. With 8 bases removed from V and 4 bases from J, the gap between germline ends came to 8 bases. Germline assignment: CDR1 MDHEN and CDR2 SYDVKM. The CDR3 sequence is 12 residues long. CDR3 nucleotides: TGTGCCAGCGGTTCCAATAATGAAAAACTGTTTTTT. Protein: CASGSNNEKLFF.

The CDR3 region is CASSHGIEAFF. CDR3 sequence (DNA): TGTGCCAGCAGCCACGGAATTGAAGCTTTCTTT. The chain employs TRBV3-1 (or the pseudogene TRBV3-2) and TRBJ1-1; D call uncertain. With 3 bases removed from V and 7 bases from J, the gap between germline ends came to 6 bases. CDR1 and CDR2 from the germline V gene are LGHDT and YNNKEL (reference sequence). CDR3 length: 11 residues.

The rearrangement links TRBV4-2 to TRBJ2-3; TRBD2 agrees at 8 bases. The CDR3 consists of 17 residues. V was pared by 1 base and J by 2 bases, with 8 bases of the junction left unmatched. CDR1 and CDR2 from the germline V gene are LGHNA and YNFKEQ. CDR3 nucleotide sequence: TGTGCCAGCAGCCAAGCACGTGCGGGGGGAAACACAGATACGCAGTATTTT. Translated: CASSQARAGGNTDTQYF.

The chain links TRBV6-5 to TRBJ1-5; 7 bases are shared with TRBD1. Per germline, CDR1 MNHEY and CDR2 SVGAGI. V dropped 1 base and J dropped 2; count of bases not matched to a gene: 2. This CDR3 is built from 15 residues. Here the CDR3 reads CASSYYRGGNQPQHF. The DNA for the CDR3 is TGTGCCAGCAGTTACTACAGGGGAGGCAATCAGCCCCAGCATTTT.